One sample yielded the 8 T cell receptor beta chains listed below, sequenced in a study of cytomegalovirus exposure and HLA in healthy donors. PCR amplification relied on 60 Vbeta primers (plus 13 Jbeta primers). Repertoires were generated with immunoSEQ multiplex PCR, while TCRdb's copy carries only in-frame clones and drops some. The repertoire has 140,000 to 150,000 clones, more than 8% of them found once; the top ten carry 1.5% to 2%. Sequences were obtained from PBMCs. Receptor source: a man aged 45-65 years in good health and CMV-seronegative.

This clone occurred a few times. V is TRBV2 and J is TRBJ2-7; weak D call: TRBD2 (6 bases). CDR1 is SNHLY, CDR2 FYNNEI, per germline. The CDR3 has 14 residues. The V end was cut by 10 bases, the J end by 6 bases, with 22 bases between. DNA for the CDR3: TGTGCCACCCGATACGGGGGAGGCATTCTCGAGCAGTACTTC. Its translation: CATRYGGGILEQYF.

The table lists this clone with a few counts. The chain is built from TRBV7-2 and TRBJ2-7, with TRBD2 identical over 7 bases. Germline V gene data show CDR1 as SGHTA and CDR2 as FQGNSA. V dropped 1 base and J dropped 6; count of bases not matched to a gene: 6. This CDR3 comprises 14 residues. In DNA, the CDR3 is TGTGCCAGCAGCTTAGTTGCGGGAGTAGTCGAGCAGTACTTC. Translating gives CASSLVAGVVEQYF.

This clone was seen more than once but under ten times. The chain is built from TRBV4-1 and TRBJ2-7; a possible D gene is TRBD2 (5 bases). With 0 bases removed from V and 3 bases from J, the gap between germline ends came to 9 bases. CDR3 size: 14 residues. Germline CDR1 reads MGHRA; CDR2 reads YSYEKL. This chain's CDR3 is CASSQDGLYYEQYF. DNA of the CDR3: TGCGCCAGCAGCCAAGACGGACTTTACTACGAGCAGTACTTC.

J is TRBJ1-1 and V is TRBV6-4; D remains ambiguous. Germline V gene lookup returns CDR1 MRHNA and CDR2 SNTAGT. V was clipped by 5 bases and J by 1 base, with 11 bases between them. The CDR3 is 14 residues long. The CDR3 nucleotides read TGTGCCAGCAGTACCGCCCACGGGAACACTGAAGCTTTCTTT. Translating it yields CASSTAHGNTEAFF.

The CDR3: CASSVGQGYNEQFF. The DNA of the CDR3 is TGTGCCAGCAGCGTAGGGCAGGGCTACAATGAGCAGTTCTTC. The genes are TRBV9 and TRBJ2-1; weak D call: TRBD1 (5 bases). Germline values: CDR1 SGDLS, CDR2 YYNGEE. Trimming pared 0 bases from V and 3 bases from J, leaving 7 bases between. The CDR3 sequence is 14 residues long.

The rearrangement links TRBV30 to TRBJ2-5, with TRBD2 matching 7 bases. Germline assignment: CDR1 GTSNPN and CDR2 SVGIG (reference sequence). The CDR3 length is 12 residues. J lost 11 bases, V lost 1 base, and 7 bases had no gene match. CDR3 loop: CAWSGPAGEQYF. The CDR3 bases are TGTGCCTGGAGTGGTCCTGCGGGGGAGCAGTACTTC.

The V gene is TRBV10-1, the J gene TRBJ2-3; D remains ambiguous. Looked up from germline, CDR1 is WNHNN and CDR2 is SYGVQD (reference sequence). The CDR3 totals 14 residues. Trimming left V 3 bases short and J 2 bases short, with 9 bases between. CDR3 residues: CASSDGQVTDTQYF. CDR3 bases: TGCGCCAGCAGTGATGGGCAGGTCACAGATACGCAGTATTTT.

The gene calls are TRBV5-1 and TRBJ2-6; TRBD1 agrees at 11 bases. The germline gives CDR1 SGHRS, CDR2 YFSETQ. The junction had 16 bases not matched to a gene; V was cut back by 3 bases and J by 2 bases. The CDR3 length is 21 residues. CDR3 region: CASSSSLPGTGGPPGANVLTF. DNA for the CDR3: TGCGCCAGCAGCTCCTCGCTTCCCGGGACAGGGGGACCACCTGGGGCCAACGTCCTGACTTTC.